Below, 8 T cell receptor beta chains from the same sample are listed, as sequenced in a study of blood T cell repertoires in COVID-19. The data were produced by immunoSEQ multiplex PCR, yet TCRdb's version contains in-frame clones alone and is incomplete. This sample has over 100,000 clones, with under 90% found just once. The sequencing input was peripheral blood. These receptors all stem from a woman aged 60-75 years with active or convalescent COVID-19.

There are a few counts of this clone. Written as DNA, the CDR3 is TGCAGCGTTCCCTATGCGGGGCTTACCTACAATGAGCAGTTCTTC. Translated: CSVPYAGLTYNEQFF. The chain joins TRBV29-1 to TRBJ2-1; a weak D match, TRBD2 (6 bases). There are 15 residues in the CDR3. Trimming took 5 bases from V and 2 from J, leaving 16 bases between them. Germline V gene data show CDR1 as SQVTM and CDR2 as ANQGSEA.

The V call is TRBV27, the J call TRBJ2-7; 8 bases align to TRBD2. From germline, CDR1 is MNHEY and CDR2 SMNVEV (reference sequence). V was pared by 4 bases and J by 6 bases, with 8 bases of the junction left unmatched. This CDR3 comprises 14 residues. The CDR3 DNA sequence: TGTGCCAGCAGTTCCGGGACTAGTGCTCGCGAGCAGTACGTC. It specifies CASSSGTSAREQYV.

The chain couples TRBV27 to TRBJ2-1, with 12 bases identical to TRBD2. In germline, CDR1 is MNHEY, CDR2 SMNVEV (reference sequence). Losses at the gene ends were 8 bases for V and 12 bases for J; bases not matched to a gene: 14. The length of the CDR3 is 15 residues. The CDR3 sequence: CASQGELAGGPRQFF. The CDR3 nucleotides read TGTGCCAGCCAGGGGGAACTAGCGGGAGGACCCCGGCAGTTCTTC.

The gene calls are TRBV19 and TRBJ1-1; D uncertain. With 10 bases removed from V and 5 bases from J, the gap between germline ends came to 17 bases. Germline assignment: CDR1 LNHDA and CDR2 SQIVND (reference sequence). The CDR3 spans 13 residues. The CDR3 spells CATYPGGGTEAFF. As DNA, the CDR3 is TGTGCCACCTACCCCGGTGGAGGAACTGAAGCTTTCTTT.

This chain joins TRBV7-2 and TRBJ2-1; 9 nucleotides match TRBD2. The germline gives CDR1 SGHTA, CDR2 FQGNSA. The CDR3 is 16 residues long. Trimming removed 3 bases from V and 9 bases from J; junction bases left unmatched: 12. The CDR3 nucleotides are TGTGCCAGCAGCTTCAATCTAGCGGGACGCAGGGGTGAGCAGTTCTTC. The encoded protein is CASSFNLAGRRGEQFF.

The genes are TRBV11-2 and TRBJ2-3; TRBD2 aligns across 11 bases. J gave up 0 bases and V 5 bases, and 4 bases lay outside the gene matches. Germline lookup yields CDR1 SGHAT and CDR2 FQNNGV. This CDR3 is built from 16 residues. CDR3: CASSTWTSGSTDTQYF. The CDR3 coding sequence is TGTGCCAGCAGCACGTGGACTAGCGGGAGCACAGATACGCAGTATTTT.

The chain carries TRBV6-5 and TRBJ1-6; no clear D gene. The V end was cut by 6 bases, the J end by 11 bases, with 11 bases between. The germline V gene has CDR1 MNHEY and CDR2 SVGAGI. The CDR3 runs to 12 residues. Here the CDR3 reads CASRLSEAPLHF. The CDR3 DNA reads as TGTGCCAGCAGGCTCTCGGAGGCACCCCTCCACTTT.

V is TRBV7-6 and J is TRBJ2-1; 12 bases match TRBD2. This CDR3 contains 16 residues. The germline CDR1 and CDR2 sequences are SGHVS and FNYEAQ. V shed 4 bases and J 5 bases; nucleotides not matched to a gene: 6. CDR3 region: CASSSPTSGSDNEQFF. The CDR3 DNA follows: TGTGCCAGCAGCTCCCCGACTAGCGGGAGCGACAATGAGCAGTTCTTC.